This is a list of T cell receptor beta chains from one sample in a study of CD8 T cells in Susac syndrome. MiXCR, run by TCRdb on the immunoSEQ multiplex PCR reads, gives a single entry per CDR3 protein. The table includes around 23,000 distinct CDR3 sequences, around 93% detected once. The sequenced material came from CD8+ T cells from PBMCs. These receptors came from a human donor with Susac syndrome. CDR3s include the opening cysteine and the closing phenylalanine or tryptophan. D genes are given only for firm matches. Clone sizes are given selectively: once, few, many, or a class where the clone is expanded.

clone size,J gene,CDR3 length,V gene,D gene,CDR3 DNA,CDR3 protein
once,TRBJ2-1,14,TRBV28,NA,TGTGCCAGCAGTTTAGCGGGACAGTACAATGAGCAGTTCTTC,CASSLAGQYNEQFF
once,TRBJ1-5,17,TRBV2,NA,TGTGCCAGCAGCACACGTTTCAGGGGAGGGAGCAATCAGCCCCAGCATTTT,CASSTRFRGGSNQPQHF
NA,TRBJ1-1,14,TRBV28,NA,TGTGCCAGCAGTCTGACGTTAGAGAACACTGAAGCTTTCTTT,CASSLTLENTEAFF
NA,TRBJ2-5,15,TRBV7-9,TRBD1,TGTGCCAGCAGCCCGGGGACAGGGGGCCAAGAGACCCAGTACTTC,CASSPGTGGQETQYF
NA,TRBJ1-1,17,TRBV7-3,NA,TGTGCCAGCAGCTTAACGGTGGGGACGGAAAAGAACACTGAAGCTTTCTTT,CASSLTVGTEKNTEAFF
NA,TRBJ2-3,15,TRBV9,NA,TGTGCCAGCAGCGTGGGGACTTCCAACACAGATACGCAGTATTTT,CASSVGTSNTDTQYF
NA,TRBJ2-1,13,TRBV12-3/TRBV12-4,TRBD1,TGTGCCAGCAGTTTACAGGGGGACAATGAGCAGTTCTTC,CASSLQGDNEQFF
NA,TRBJ1-2,16,TRBV6-1,NA,TGTGCCAGCCTCCCGTGGAAGGGAAGACCTAACTATGGCTACACCTTC,CASLPWKGRPNYGYTF
NA,TRBJ2-3,15,TRBV28,NA,TGTGCCAGCAGTTTAAGGGCTAGAGGGACAGATACGCAGTATTTT,CASSLRARGTDTQYF
NA,TRBJ2-7,13,TRBV28,TRBD2,TGTGCCAGCAGTTCTAGCGGGGGGTTCGTGCAGTACTTC,CASSSSGGFVQYF
once,TRBJ2-5,14,TRBV11-3,TRBD1,TGTGCCAGCAGCCTTCGACAGGGCCCCGAGACCCAGTACTTC,CASSLRQGPETQYF
NA,TRBJ2-5,17,TRBV7-3,TRBD2,TGTGCCAGCAGCCCCTCTAGATTGACGGGGGGATTCGAGACCCAGTACTTC,CASSPSRLTGGFETQYF
NA,TRBJ2-7,13,TRBV2,NA,TGTGCCAGCAAGTGGCTCGGAAACTACGAGCAGTACTTC,CASKWLGNYEQYF
NA,TRBJ2-1,15,TRBV6-6,TRBD1,TGTGCCAGCAGTGGGCTGACAGGGAATAACAATGAGCAGTTCTTC,CASSGLTGNNNEQFF
NA,TRBJ2-3,15,TRBV2,TRBD2,TGTGCCAGCAGTGAGCCAGCGGGGGGGACTCTGACGCAGTATTTT,CASSEPAGGTLTQYF
NA,TRBJ1-5,13,TRBV24-1,NA,TGTGCCACCAGTGACAGGCCCTTAGGGCCCCAGCATTTT,CATSDRPLGPQHF
NA,TRBJ1-2,14,TRBV10-3,NA,TGTGCCATCAGTGGTGTAGACTTTAACTATGGCTACACCTTC,CAISGVDFNYGYTF
NA,TRBJ2-3,17,TRBV7-6,TRBD2,TGTGCCAGCAGCTCCCCGGGACTAGCGGGGGAAACAGATACGCAGTATTTT,CASSSPGLAGETDTQYF
NA,TRBJ2-7,16,TRBV13,TRBD2,TGTGCCAGCAGCTCTAATCTGCGGGGGGCCTCCTACGAGCAGTACTTC,CASSSNLRGASYEQYF